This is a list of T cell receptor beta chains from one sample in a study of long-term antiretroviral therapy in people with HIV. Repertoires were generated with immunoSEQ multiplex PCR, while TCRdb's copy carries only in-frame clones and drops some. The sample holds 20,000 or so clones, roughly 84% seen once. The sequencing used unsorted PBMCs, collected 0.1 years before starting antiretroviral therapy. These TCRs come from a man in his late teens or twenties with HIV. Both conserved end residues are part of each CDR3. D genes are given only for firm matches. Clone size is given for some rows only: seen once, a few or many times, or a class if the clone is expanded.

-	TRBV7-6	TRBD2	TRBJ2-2	CASSTTSGSKGTGELFF	TGTGCCAGCAGCACCACTAGCGGGAGTAAGGGCACCGGGGAGCTGTTTTTT
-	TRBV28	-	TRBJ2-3	CASSDPPWGDPPSDTQYF	TGTGCCAGCAGTGACCCGCCCTGGGGGGACCCGCCTTCAGATACGCAGTATTTT
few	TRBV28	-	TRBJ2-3	CASFEWGDRDTQYF	TGTGCCAGCTTCGAGTGGGGGGACCGAGATACGCAGTATTTT
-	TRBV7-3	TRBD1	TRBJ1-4	CASSLPGQGKNEKLFF	TGTGCCAGCAGCTTGCCGGGACAGGGGAAGAATGAAAAACTGTTTTTT
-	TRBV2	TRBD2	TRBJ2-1	CASSDFVQAGANGQFF	TGTGCCAGCAGTGATTTTGTGCAGGCGGGAGCCAATGGGCAGTTCTTC
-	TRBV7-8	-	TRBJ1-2	CASSAYRESFGYGYTF	TGTGCCAGCAGCGCCTACAGGGAAAGTTTTGGCTATGGCTACACCTTC
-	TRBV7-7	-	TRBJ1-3	CASSLGGTGNTIYF	TGTGCTAGCAGCTTAGGAGGGACTGGAAACACCATATATTTT
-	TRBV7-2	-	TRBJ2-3	CASSLIDTQYF	TGTGCCAGCAGCTTGATAGATACGCAGTATTTT
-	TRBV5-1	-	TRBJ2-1	CASTGGTGDPSSYNEQFF	TGCGCCAGCACAGGCGGCACAGGCGACCCTAGCTCCTACAATGAGCAGTTCTTC
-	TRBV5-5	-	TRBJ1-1	CASNRALFTEAFF	TGTGCCAGCAATCGCGCGCTTTTCACTGAAGCTTTCTTT
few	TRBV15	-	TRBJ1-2	CATSARGDTYGYTF	TGTGCCACCAGCGCACGCGGGGATACCTATGGCTACACCTTC
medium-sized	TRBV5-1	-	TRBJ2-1	CASSLDSNEQFF	TGCGCCAGCAGCTTGGACAGCAATGAGCAGTTCTTC
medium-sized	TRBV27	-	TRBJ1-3	CASRRGISGNTIYF	TGTGCCAGCAGGAGGGGCATCTCTGGAAACACCATATATTTT
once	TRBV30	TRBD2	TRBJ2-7	CAWSWGEGVYEQYF	TGTGCCTGGAGCTGGGGGGAGGGTGTCTACGAGCAGTACTTC
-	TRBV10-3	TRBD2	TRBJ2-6	CAIRGLAGVSGANVLTF	TGTGCCATCAGGGGACTAGCGGGCGTCTCTGGGGCCAACGTCCTGACTTTC
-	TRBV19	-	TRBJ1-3	CASSISPGGNTIYF	TGTGCCAGTAGTATATCCCCTGGTGGAAACACCATATATTTT
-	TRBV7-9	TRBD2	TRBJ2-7	CASSPVAGGHYEQYF	TGTGCCAGCAGCCCAGTAGCGGGAGGGCATTACGAGCAGTACTTC
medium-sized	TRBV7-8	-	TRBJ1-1	CASSDSQVPILEAFF	TGTGCCAGCAGTGATTCACAGGTACCGATCCTTGAAGCTTTCTTT
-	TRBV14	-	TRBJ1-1	CASSPGQNTEAFF	TGTGCCAGCAGCCCGGGACAGAACACTGAAGCTTTCTTT
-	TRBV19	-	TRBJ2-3	CASSIGGTDTQYF	TGTGCCAGTAGTATAGGGGGAACAGATACGCAGTATTTT
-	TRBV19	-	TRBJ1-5	CASSIGVADQPQHF	TGTGCCAGTAGTATAGGGGTGGCGGATCAGCCCCAGCATTTT
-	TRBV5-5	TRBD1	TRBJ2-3	CASSSRTGSTDTQYF	TGTGCCAGCAGCTCCCGGACAGGCAGCACAGATACGCAGTATTTT
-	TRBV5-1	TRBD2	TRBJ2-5	CASSPGLAGGQETQYF	TGCGCCAGCAGCCCGGGACTAGCGGGGGGGCAAGAGACCCAGTACTTC
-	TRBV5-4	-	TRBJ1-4	CASSPQGPRSEKLFF	TGTGCCAGCAGCCCCCAGGGACCCAGGAGTGAAAAACTGTTTTTT
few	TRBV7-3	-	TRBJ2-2	CASTAAFSGELFF	TGTGCCAGCACAGCTGCCTTTAGCGGGGAGCTGTTTTTT
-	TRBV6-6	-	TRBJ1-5	CASSGERGRQPQHF	TGTGCCAGCAGTGGGGAGAGGGGAAGGCAGCCCCAGCATTTT
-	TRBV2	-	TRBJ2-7	CASSPGLVSSYEQYF	TGTGCCAGCAGTCCCGGCCTTGTGAGCTCCTACGAGCAGTACTTC
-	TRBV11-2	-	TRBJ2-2	CASSLTTNTGELFF	TGTGCCAGCAGCTTGACGACCAACACCGGGGAGCTGTTTTTT
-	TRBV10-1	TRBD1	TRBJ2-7	CASSETGTYEQYF	TGCGCCAGCAGCGAGACAGGGACCTACGAGCAGTACTTC
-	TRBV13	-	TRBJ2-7	CASSPPSSYEQYF	TGTGCCAGCAGCCCTCCTAGCTCCTACGAGCAGTACTTC
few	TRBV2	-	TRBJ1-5	CASSAGLLGQPQHF	TGTGCCAGCAGCGCAGGTTTATTGGGACAGCCCCAGCATTTT
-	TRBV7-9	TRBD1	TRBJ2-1	CASSNGQVRDNEQFF	TGTGCCAGCAGCAACGGACAGGTGCGTGACAATGAGCAGTTCTTC